A single sample gave rise to the 29 T cell receptor beta chains below, sequenced in a study of cytomegalovirus exposure and HLA in healthy donors. The primer mix had 60 Vbeta and 13 Jbeta primers. This table comes from immunoSEQ multiplex PCR, and its TCRdb copy is limited to in-frame clones, with some not included. The repertoire includes some 170,000 clones, about four fifths of them detected once, and around 14% sits in the top ten. Material: PBMCs. The receptor set was obtained from a woman between 45 and 60 years old in good health and CMV-seronegative.

V usage is TRBV6-1 and J usage is TRBJ1-3; a possible D gene is TRBD1 (6 bases). Deletions cut 6 bases from V and 3 bases from J, with 15 bases between. The CDR3 extends over 15 amino acids. Germline V gene sequence: CDR1 MNHNS, CDR2 SASEGT. For the CDR3, the DNA is TGTGCCAGCAGGGAAATGGACAGAGTTGGAAACACCATATATTTT. Translation: CASREMDRVGNTIYF.

The chain joins TRBV7-2 to TRBJ2-1; TRBD1 might be the D (6 bases). The CDR3 consists of 15 residues. V lost 5 bases and J lost 3, with 14 bases in between. Germline V CDR1 and CDR2: SGHTA, FQGNSA. CDR3 in amino acids: CASSRVGTIYNEQFF. As DNA, the CDR3 is TGTGCCAGCAGCCGCGTGGGGACAATCTACAATGAGCAGTTCTTC.

The J gene is TRBJ2-1, the V gene TRBV27, with 12 bases fitting TRBD2. Germline loops: CDR1 MNHEY, CDR2 SMNVEV (reference sequence). V gave up 6 bases and J gave up 9 bases; unmatched junction bases: 6. The CDR3 spans 14 residues. CDR3 sequence reads: CASRLAGGPSEQFF. The DNA for the CDR3 is TGTGCCAGCAGGCTAGCGGGAGGGCCCAGTGAGCAGTTCTTC.

This chain links TRBV5-4 with TRBJ2-3, with D possibly matching TRBD2 (7 bases). CDR1 and CDR2 (germline): SGHNT, YYREEE (reference sequence). The CDR3 has 16 residues. V was clipped by 6 bases and J by 3 bases, with 20 bases between them. The DNA of the CDR3 is TGTGCCAGCACTAGAGAAGGGGGAGGGCCGACAGATACGCAGTATTTT. It translates to CASTREGGGPTDTQYF.

This clone was seen a few times. The chain recombines TRBV19 with TRBJ1-1; TRBD1 matches 8 bases. This CDR3 is 15 amino acids long. Germline V gives CDR1 LNHDA, CDR2 SQIVND (reference sequence). Trimming cost V 2 bases and J 6 bases; bases outside gene matches: 8. CDR3 DNA sequence: TGTGCCAGTAGTATATCCGGGACAGGAGTTTCTGAAGCTTTCTTT. Translating gives CASSISGTGVSEAFF.

The chain couples TRBV19 to TRBJ2-3; 9 nucleotides align to TRBD1. In germline, CDR1 is LNHDA, CDR2 SQIVND (reference sequence). The trim removed 5 bases at V and 5 bases at J, leaving 11 bases unmatched. CDR3 length: 16 amino acids. CDR3 nucleotides: TGTGCCAGTAGTCGACGCGGGACAGGGACTGGAGATACGCAGTATTTT. This sequence encodes CASSRRGTGTGDTQYF.

V gene TRBV15 combines with J gene TRBJ2-5; TRBD2 matches 9 bases. Germline trimming cut 0 bases from V and 5 bases from J; bases unmatched to any gene: 7. The CDR3 is 16 amino acids. CDR1 is LNHNV, CDR2 YYDKDF, per germline (reference sequence). The CDR3 DNA is TGTGCCACCAGCAGAGAGGCGAGCGGGAGGCACGAGACCCAGTACTTC. This gives the protein CATSREASGRHETQYF.

The chain links TRBV9 to TRBJ2-1; 9 nucleotides line up with TRBD2. V lost 0 bases, J lost 9 bases, and 7 bases stayed unmatched. The CDR3 length is 15 residues. Germline V gene lookup returns CDR1 SGDLS and CDR2 YYNGEE. The CDR3 bases are TGTGCCAGCAGCGTAGTTAGCGGGGGCCGGGGTGAGCAGTTCTTC. This codes for CASSVVSGGRGEQFF.

The chain recombines TRBV11-2 with TRBJ2-1; 7 bases are shared with TRBD1. The V gene's germline CDR1 is SGHAT and CDR2 FQNNGV. The CDR3 extends over 13 amino acids. The junction had 2 bases not matched to a gene; V was cut back by 3 bases and J by 6 bases. The CDR3 region has the DNA TGTGCCAGCAGCTTGAACAGGGGCAATGAGCAGTTCTTC. As protein: CASSLNRGNEQFF.

This chain uses TRBV28 with TRBJ1-1, with 7 bases lining up with TRBD1. The CDR3 contains 13 residues. Per germline, CDR1 MDHEN and CDR2 SYDVKM. The V gene end was trimmed by 7 bases and the J gene end by 10 bases; junction bases not matched to a gene: 12. In DNA form, the CDR3 reads TGTGCCAGCACCCTCGGGCAGGGGGATCGAGCTTTCTTT. Translating gives CASTLGQGDRAFF.

V is TRBV7-9 and J is TRBJ2-7; TRBD1 aligns across 7 bases. CDR3 length: 15 amino acids. V lost 2 bases and J lost 3; bases outside the gene matches: 7. CDR1 and CDR2 from the germline V gene are SEHNR and FQNEAQ (reference sequence). CDR3 residues: CASSLNGRQGYEQYF. The CDR3 coding sequence is TGTGCCAGCAGCTTAAATGGGAGACAGGGCTACGAGCAGTACTTC.

The chain employs TRBV2 and TRBJ2-7; 8 bases fit TRBD1. The CDR3 is made up of 13 amino acids. The germline CDR1 and CDR2 sequences are SNHLY and FYNNEI. The ends lost 8 bases at V and 2 bases at J; junction bases unmatched: 5. CDR3 nucleotide sequence: TGTGCCAGCGGACGACAGGGGACCTACGAGCAGTACTTC. Its translation is CASGRQGTYEQYF. The full variable domain, with the rest looked up from reference TRBV2 and TRBJ2-7, is EPEVTQTPSHQVTQMGQEVILRCVPISNHLYFYWYRQILGQKVEFLVSFYNNEISEKSEIFDDQFSVERPDGSNFTLKIRSTKLEDSAMYFCASGRQGTYEQYFGPGTRLTVT.

This sequence joins TRBV5-1 and TRBJ2-7; TRBD1 matches 7 bases. This CDR3 region has 17 residues. Germline CDR1 is SGHRS and CDR2 is YFSETQ. Trimming cost V 2 bases and J 0 bases; bases outside gene matches: 11. The CDR3 coding sequence is TGCGCCAGCAGCTTCAAACCGACAGGGCTAAACTCCTACGAGCAGTACTTC. It translates to CASSFKPTGLNSYEQYF. Complete variable domain (other parts from reference TRBV5-1 and TRBJ2-7): KAGVTQTPRYLIKTRGQQVTLSCSPISGHRSVSWYQQTPGQGLQFLFEYFSETQRNKGNFPGRFSGRQFSNSRSEMNVSTLELGDSALYLCASSFKPTGLNSYEQYFGPGTRLTVT.

The chain recombines TRBV7-9 with TRBJ2-6; 7 bases line up with TRBD1. Germline V gene sequence: CDR1 SEHNR, CDR2 FQNEAQ (reference sequence). The CDR3 extends over 17 amino acids. Trimming removed 3 bases from V and 0 bases from J; junction bases left unmatched: 5. The CDR3 DNA follows: TGTGCCAGCAGCTTGCGGACAGGCCTCTCTGGGGCCAACGTCCTGACTTTC. Translating it yields CASSLRTGLSGANVLTF.

J is TRBJ1-6 and V is TRBV5-1, with TRBD1 as a possible D gene (6 bases). In germline, CDR1 is SGHRS, CDR2 YFSETQ. V was shortened by 4 bases and J by 7 bases, with 12 bases between the two germline ends. The CDR3 spans 14 residues. The CDR3, as DNA: TGCGCCAGCAGCAGCGGACAGACCAATTCACCCCTCCACTTT. Its translation: CASSSGQTNSPLHF. The whole variable domain, remainder taken from reference TRBV5-1 and TRBJ1-6, is KAGVTQTPRYLIKTRGQQVTLSCSPISGHRSVSWYQQTPGQGLQFLFEYFSETQRNKGNFPGRFSGRQFSNSRSEMNVSTLELGDSALYLCASSSGQTNSPLHFGNGTRLTVT.

This clone was recorded once. The CDR3 reads CASSLVMGQGTEQYF. The CDR3, as DNA: TGTGCCAGCAGCTTGGTTATGGGACAGGGGACCGAGCAGTACTTC. J is TRBJ2-7 and V is TRBV5-6, with 10 bases lining up with TRBD1. Germline trimming cut 0 bases from V and 6 bases from J; bases unmatched to any gene: 6. The CDR3 has 15 residues. Looked up from germline, CDR1 is SGHDT and CDR2 is YYEEEE.

This rearrangement joins TRBV4-2 to TRBJ1-4, with D perhaps matching TRBD1 (6 bases). Germline lookup yields CDR1 LGHNA and CDR2 YNFKEQ. The V gene lost 0 bases and the J gene lost 7 bases, with 9 bases spanning the gap. This CDR3 is built from 14 residues. Here the CDR3 DNA reads TGTGCCAGCAGCCAAGACAGGGGTGGTGAAAAACTGTTTTTT. The encoded protein is CASSQDRGGEKLFF.

This clone was seen just once. This sample also contains other DNA sequences that code for the same CDR3. The chain combines TRBV2 with TRBJ1-1, with D maybe TRBD1 (6 bases). V lost 6 bases, J lost 2 bases, and 10 bases lay in between. Germline V lookup: CDR1 SNHLY, CDR2 FYNNEI. The CDR3 is made up of 13 amino acids. In DNA form, the CDR3 reads TGTGCCAGCAGCGGACAGCCCAACACTGAAGCTTTCTTT. Translating it yields CASSGQPNTEAFF.

The J gene is TRBJ2-1, the V gene TRBV4-1; 9 bases align to TRBD2. The CDR3 has 18 amino acids. Trimming cost V 1 base and J 7 bases; bases outside gene matches: 14. Germline CDR1 MGHRA, CDR2 YSYEKL. The DNA of the CDR3 is TGCGCCAGCAGCCAAGGGGGCCTAGCGGGGTTCCCCCGGAATGAGCAGTTCTTC. Its protein is CASSQGGLAGFPRNEQFF.

The CDR3: CASRGGGGNSNYGYTF. DNA of the CDR3: TGTGCCAGCAGAGGAGGCGGAGGCAACTCTAACTATGGCTACACCTTC. The gene calls are TRBV7-2 and TRBJ1-2; D gene uncertain. Germline-derived CDR1 and CDR2 are SGHTA and FQGNSA. CDR3 length: 16 residues. V was clipped by 6 bases and J by 0 bases, with 17 bases between them.

The chain links TRBV5-6 to TRBJ1-4; no reliable D call. Trimming pared 1 base from V and 5 bases from J, leaving 9 bases between. The CDR3 consists of 14 residues. The germline V gene encodes CDR1 SGHDT and CDR2 YYEEEE. The DNA for the CDR3 is TGTGCCAGCAGCTTGAAATCGGGGAATGAAAAACTGTTTTTT. This sequence encodes CASSLKSGNEKLFF.

The chain has TRBV9 and TRBJ2-7; TRBD1 is a possible D gene (5 bases). The germline CDR1 and CDR2 sequences are SGDLS and YYNGEE. The length of the CDR3 is 17 residues. Trimming removed 0 bases from V and 3 bases from J, with 19 bases in between. The CDR3: CASSVVFGAPRDYEQYF. The DNA of the CDR3 is TGTGCCAGCAGCGTAGTTTTTGGGGCCCCCCGTGACTACGAGCAGTACTTC. The variable domain in full, completed from reference TRBV9 and TRBJ2-7, reads DSGVTQTPKHLITATGQRVTLRCSPRSGDLSVYWYQQSLDQGLQFLIQYYNGEERAKGNILERFSAQQFPDLHSELNLSSLELGDSALYFCASSVVFGAPRDYEQYFGPGTRLTVT.

This chain links TRBV7-2 with TRBJ2-1; TRBD2 might be the D (6 bases). Per the germline V gene, CDR1 is SGHTA and CDR2 is FQGNSA. This CDR3 is built from 11 residues. V shed 3 bases and J shed 10 bases, with 7 bases lying between them. The DNA of the CDR3 is TGTGCCAGCAGCTTCCGGGGGGAGCAGTTCTTC. It encodes CASSFRGEQFF.

V and J are TRBV7-8 and TRBJ1-3; the D gene is possibly TRBD1 (6 bases). V lost 3 bases, J lost 2 bases, and 8 bases lay in between. The CDR3 extends over 14 amino acids. CDR1 and CDR2 (germline): SGHVS, FQNEAQ. DNA of the CDR3: TGTGCCAGCAGCTTCAGGGGTGCTGGAAACACCATATATTTT. Translation gives CASSFRGAGNTIYF. The full variable domain, its missing parts supplied by reference TRBV7-8 and TRBJ1-3, is GAGVSQSPRYKVAKRGQDVALRCDPISGHVSLFWYQQALGQGPEFLTYFQNEAQLDKSGLPSDRFFAERPEGSVSTLKIQRTQQEDSAVYLCASSFRGAGNTIYFGEGSWLTVV.

This clone occurred a few times. This chain uses TRBV28 with TRBJ1-5; possible D gene TRBD1, 5 bases. V was clipped by 4 bases and J by 0 bases, with 19 bases between them. Germline V gene lookup returns CDR1 MDHEN and CDR2 SYDVKM. The CDR3 runs 18 residues. The CDR3 protein is CASSSPGHIKISNQPQHF. CDR3 bases: TGTGCCAGCAGTTCCCCAGGACACATCAAAATTAGCAATCAGCCCCAGCATTTT.

V usage is TRBV27 and J usage is TRBJ2-6; the match to TRBD1 covers 10 bases. Germline assignment: CDR1 MNHEY and CDR2 SMNVEV (reference sequence). The V and J ends lost 7 bases and 0 bases, in that order; junction bases with no gene match: 24. The CDR3 has 23 amino acids. The CDR3 here is CASTDLNSGTGVLKSSGANVLTF. The DNA of the CDR3 is TGTGCCAGCACCGACCTTAACTCCGGGACAGGGGTTCTTAAGAGCTCTGGGGCCAACGTCCTGACTTTC. The full variable domain, in which reference TRBV27 and TRBJ2-6 provide the parts outside the CDR3, is EAQVTQNPRYLITVTGKKLTVTCSQNMNHEYMSWYRQDPGLGLRQIYYSMNVEVTDKGDVPEGYKVSRKEKRNFPLILESPSPNQTSLYFCASTDLNSGTGVLKSSGANVLTFGAGSRLTVL.

This sequence joins TRBV5-4 and TRBJ2-7; perhaps TRBD1 as D (6 bases). V was clipped by 0 bases and J by 0 bases, with 10 bases between them. Per the germline V gene, CDR1 is SGHNT and CDR2 is YYREEE (reference sequence). The CDR3 is 15 residues long. The CDR3 DNA reads TGTGCCAGCAGCTTGGCTACAGGGCTCTCCTACGAGCAGTACTTC. Its translation: CASSLATGLSYEQYF.

V and J are TRBV11-2 and TRBJ2-1; the match to TRBD2 covers 13 bases. CDR3 length equals 15 residues. Germline loops: CDR1 SGHAT, CDR2 FQNNGV. J gave up 6 bases and V 3 bases, and 2 bases lay outside the gene matches. CDR3 sequence reads: CASSFRTSGSNEQFF. DNA of the CDR3: TGTGCCAGCAGCTTCAGGACTAGCGGGAGCAATGAGCAGTTCTTC.

This clone was detected once. One junction end does not reproduce the germline sequence, and a read error may be involved. V and J are TRBV27 and TRBJ2-7; D possibly corresponds to TRBD2 (5 bases). Per germline, CDR1 MNHEY and CDR2 SMNVEV (reference sequence). The CDR3 loop spans 16 amino acids. The CDR3 DNA sequence: TGTGCTAGCAGTCCCCTCGGGAAGGGAGACTCCTACGAGCAGTACTTC. This encodes CASSPLGKGDSYEQYF.